This TCR beta chain comes out of a study of identical twins. Template switching supplied a universal primer site; unique molecular identifiers were carried on the cDNA. TCRdb re-called the 5' RACE reads with MiXCR, one entry per CDR3 protein. The sample carries 600,000 to 800,000 distinct CDR3 sequences, around 20% recorded once. CDR1 and CDR2 (germline): DFQATT, SNEGSKA (reference sequence). The ends were cut back, 8 bases at V and 1 base at J, with 14 bases in the middle. This CDR3 has 13 amino acids. This clonotype was counted at least ten times. This sample also belongs to another study, concerning T cells expressing NK-cell markers. That source reports: Sequencing of TCR beta repertoires drew on sorted CD3+CD56+NKG2C+, CD3+CD56+NKG2C- and CD3+CD56-NKG2C+ T cells.

The clonotype was recovered from a woman aged 18-29 years in good health. The sequenced material came from PBMCs. This sequence joins TRBV20-1 and TRBJ1-1; no clear D. CDR3 in amino acids: CSTPGRTNTEAFF. The CDR3 nucleotides read TGCAGTACTCCAGGACGGACGAACACTGAAGCTTTCTTT.